The rows below give T cell receptor beta chains drawn from one sample of a study of blood T cell repertoires in COVID-19. This table comes from immunoSEQ multiplex PCR, and its TCRdb copy is limited to in-frame clones, with some not included. The repertoire includes a few hundred thousand clones, around 88% of them detected once, and roughly 8.6% sits in the top ten. Input material: PBMCs or T cells enriched from blood (not recorded which). All receptors derive from a man aged 40-49 years who had recovered from COVID-19. Each CDR3 is given with its conserved first and last residue. Each record gives: D gene, V gene, clone size, J gene, CDR3 DNA, CDR3 protein. D genes are given only for firm matches. The size of a clone is reported for some rows only, either as once, few or many, or as a class for expanded clones.

TRBD1	TRBV2	NA	TRBJ2-7	TGTGCCAGCAGCAACGATCGGACAGGGTACCACGAGCAGTACTTC	CASSNDRTGYHEQYF
TRBD1	TRBV7-3	NA	TRBJ2-1	TGTGCCAGCAGCTTTACTGGGACAGGGGCTTACAATGAGCAGTTCTTC	CASSFTGTGAYNEQFF
NA	TRBV5-8	once	TRBJ1-6	TGTGCCAGCAGCTTAGGGAGACATAATTCACCCCTCCACTTT	CASSLGRHNSPLHF
NA	TRBV5-1	NA	TRBJ2-3	TGCGCCAGCAGCTTGAGGCAGGGCGGGGAAGATACGCAGTATTTT	CASSLRQGGEDTQYF
NA	TRBV12-3/TRBV12-4	once	TRBJ2-7	TGTGCCAGCAGTTTCAGGGCCTCCTACGAGCAGTACTTC	CASSFRASYEQYF
TRBD2	TRBV6-5	NA	TRBJ2-1	TGTGCCAGCAGTCCGGGGACTAGCGGGAACAATGAGCAGTTCTTC	CASSPGTSGNNEQFF
TRBD1	TRBV18	NA	TRBJ2-5	TGTGCCAGCTCACCAAGGGACAGGGCCTCAATCCAAGAGACCCAGTACTTC	CASSPRDRASIQETQYF
NA	TRBV4-1	NA	TRBJ1-1	TGCGCCAGCGGTCGGAGTATGAACACTGAAGCTTTCTTT	CASGRSMNTEAFF
TRBD2	TRBV5-4	NA	TRBJ2-5	TGTGCCAGCAGCCCAAGGACTAGCAAGTTGGAGACCCAGTACTTC	CASSPRTSKLETQYF
TRBD1	TRBV7-8	NA	TRBJ1-5	TGTGCCAGCAGCCGTCGCCGGGACAGGGACAATCAGCCCCAGCATTTT	CASSRRRDRDNQPQHF
NA	TRBV4-3	many	TRBJ2-7	TGCGCCAGCAGCCAAGATAGGTGGCAGGGCGAGCAGTACTTC	CASSQDRWQGEQYF
NA	TRBV28	NA	TRBJ1-3	TGTGCCAGCAGCCTAGACTCTGGAAACACCATATATTTT	CASSLDSGNTIYF
NA	TRBV29-1	few	TRBJ1-4	TGCAGCGTTGAAGATAGCGGCAGGTCTGAAAAACTGTTTTTT	CSVEDSGRSEKLFF
NA	TRBV15	NA	TRBJ2-3	TGTGCCACCAGCAGAGATCAAGCGCATAGCACAGATACGCAGTATTTT	CATSRDQAHSTDTQYF
NA	TRBV10-2	NA	TRBJ2-7	TGCGCCAGCAGTGCGGCCACCCGAGGGGAGCAGTACTTC	CASSAATRGEQYF
TRBD1	TRBV27	NA	TRBJ2-7	TGTGCCAGCAGTTGGGGACAGGGGCTTCATAGCGAGCAGTACTTC	CASSWGQGLHSEQYF
TRBD1	TRBV5-1	NA	TRBJ1-1	TGCGCCAGCAGCGGGATACAGGGGACTGAAGCTTTCTTT	CASSGIQGTEAFF
NA	TRBV7-2	NA	TRBJ1-6	TGTGCCAGCAGCGTTGAGGGCCTCGGATCACCCCTCCACTTT	CASSVEGLGSPLHF
NA	TRBV7-9	NA	TRBJ2-7	TGTGCCAGCAGCTTAGATGACAGCTACGAGCAGTACTTC	CASSLDDSYEQYF
NA	TRBV27	NA	TRBJ2-1	TGTGCCAGCAGTTTATTGCAGGGGCCAAGCTCCTACAATGAGCAGTTCTTC	CASSLLQGPSSYNEQFF
TRBD2	TRBV11-1	once	TRBJ2-7	TGTGCCAGCAGCGCAGGGACTAGCGGGATCTACGAGCAGTACTTC	CASSAGTSGIYEQYF
NA	TRBV2	NA	TRBJ2-2	TGTGCCAGCAGTGTACTAAACACCGGGGAGCTGTTTTTT	CASSVLNTGELFF
NA	TRBV21-1	once	TRBJ1-2	TGTGCCAGCACTATTGAGGAAAATAACTATGGCTACACCTTC	CASTIEENNYGYTF
TRBD2	TRBV7-2	NA	TRBJ2-7	TGTGCCAGCAGCCCCCGTCGGGGGGGCCCATACGAGCAGTACTTC	CASSPRRGGPYEQYF
NA	TRBV5-1	NA	TRBJ2-7	TGCGCCAGCAGCGAAACAGGATTGACCTACGAGCAGTACTTC	CASSETGLTYEQYF
TRBD1	TRBV29-1	NA	TRBJ1-4	TGCAGCGTCAACCCGGGACAGGGTAATGAAAAACTGTTTTTT	CSVNPGQGNEKLFF
NA	TRBV6-5	NA	TRBJ2-5	TGTGCCAGCAGTTACATGGCGACAGCTATTCAAGAGACCCAGTACTTC	CASSYMATAIQETQYF
TRBD1	TRBV3-1/TRBV3-2	NA	TRBJ2-5	TGTGCCAGCAGCTTCCGGACAGGGCCGCTTGGAGAGACCCAGTACTTC	CASSFRTGPLGETQYF